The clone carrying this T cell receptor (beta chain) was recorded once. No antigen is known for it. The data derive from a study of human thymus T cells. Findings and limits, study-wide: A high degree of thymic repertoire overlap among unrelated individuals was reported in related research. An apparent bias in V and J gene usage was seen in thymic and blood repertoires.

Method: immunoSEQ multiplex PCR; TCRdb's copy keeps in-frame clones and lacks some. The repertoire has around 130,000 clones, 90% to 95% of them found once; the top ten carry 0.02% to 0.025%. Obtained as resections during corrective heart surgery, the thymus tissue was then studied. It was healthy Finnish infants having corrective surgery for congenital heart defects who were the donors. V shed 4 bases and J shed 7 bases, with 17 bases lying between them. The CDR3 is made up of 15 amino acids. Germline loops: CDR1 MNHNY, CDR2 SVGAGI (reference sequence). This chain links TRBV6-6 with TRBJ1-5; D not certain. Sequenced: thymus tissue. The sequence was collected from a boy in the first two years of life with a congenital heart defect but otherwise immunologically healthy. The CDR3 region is CASSSQGGVTQPQHF. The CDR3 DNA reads TGTGCCAGCAGTTCTCAAGGAGGCGTTACGCAGCCCCAGCATTTT.